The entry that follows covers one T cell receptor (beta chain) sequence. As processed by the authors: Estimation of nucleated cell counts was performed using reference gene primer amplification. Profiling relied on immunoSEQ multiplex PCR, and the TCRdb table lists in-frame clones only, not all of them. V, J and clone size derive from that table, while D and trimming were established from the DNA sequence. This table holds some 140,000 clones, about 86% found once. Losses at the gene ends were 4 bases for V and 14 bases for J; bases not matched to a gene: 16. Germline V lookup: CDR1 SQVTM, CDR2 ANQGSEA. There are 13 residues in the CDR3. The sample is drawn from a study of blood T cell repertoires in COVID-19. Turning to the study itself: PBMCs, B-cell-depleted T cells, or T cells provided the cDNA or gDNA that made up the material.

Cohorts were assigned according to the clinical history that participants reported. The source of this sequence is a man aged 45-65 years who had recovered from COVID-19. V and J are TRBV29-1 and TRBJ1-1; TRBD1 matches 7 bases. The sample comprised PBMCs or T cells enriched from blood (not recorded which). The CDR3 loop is CSVAGDSSTLMFF. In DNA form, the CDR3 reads TGCAGCGTTGCCGGGGACAGCTCGACCTTGATGTTCTTT.